The rows below give T cell receptor beta chains drawn from one sample of a study of cytomegalovirus exposure and HLA in healthy donors. The assay was immunoSEQ multiplex PCR, and TCRdb's table has in-frame clones only and misses some. The sample holds 80,000 to 100,000 clones, 65% to 75% seen once. Sequences were obtained from PBMCs. Receptors were obtained from a man younger than 45 in good health and CMV-seropositive. Both conserved end residues are part of each CDR3. D genes are given only for firm matches. Size is stated for part of the rows, as once, few or many counts, or as a class when the clone is expanded.

TRBV5-6	NA	TRBJ2-2	13	NA	CASSPYFTGELFF	TGTGCCAGCAGCCCATACTTCACCGGGGAGCTGTTTTTT
TRBV5-1	NA	TRBJ2-2	15	TRBD2	CASSTSSGKTGELFF	TGCGCCAGCAGTACGTCTAGCGGAAAAACCGGGGAGCTGTTTTTT
TRBV18	NA	TRBJ1-1	15	TRBD1	CASSPYGQGNTEAFF	TGTGCCAGCTCACCCTACGGACAGGGAAACACTGAAGCTTTCTTT
TRBV5-6	NA	TRBJ1-2	16	TRBD1	CASSLEEGQVPFGYTF	TGTGCCAGCAGCTTGGAAGAGGGACAGGTCCCCTTTGGCTACACCTTC
TRBV7-3	few	TRBJ1-1	16	NA	CASSPSPGGINTEAFF	TGTGCCAGCAGCCCATCGCCGGGGGGAATCAACACTGAAGCTTTCTTT
TRBV7-2	NA	TRBJ1-2	15	NA	CASSLDMAGRGGYTF	TGTGCCAGCAGCTTAGATATGGCCGGGAGAGGTGGCTACACCTTC
TRBV5-4	NA	TRBJ2-7	14	TRBD2	CATRAAGGSYEQYF	TGTGCCACCCGCGCAGCGGGAGGCTCCTACGAGCAGTACTTC
TRBV4-2	NA	TRBJ2-7	13	NA	CASSQEASGEQYF	TGTGCCAGCAGCCAAGAAGCGAGCGGCGAGCAGTACTTC
TRBV27	NA	TRBJ2-7	16	TRBD1	CASSLGTGGAPSEQYF	TGTGCCAGCAGCCTCGGGACAGGGGGCGCCCCAAGCGAGCAGTACTTC
TRBV5-4	NA	TRBJ2-1	15	TRBD2	CASSFRLARHNEQFF	TGTGCCAGCAGCTTCCGACTAGCACGCCACAATGAGCAGTTCTTC
TRBV6-6	few	TRBJ1-4	15	TRBD1	CASSPTGGSSEKLFF	TGTGCCAGCAGTCCAACAGGGGGGTCGAGTGAAAAACTGTTTTTT
TRBV2	NA	TRBJ2-7	14	NA	CASIYSRLSYEQYF	TGTGCCAGCATTTACAGCCGCCTCTCCTACGAGCAGTACTTC
TRBV28	once	TRBJ2-3	16	NA	CATITLRGRGADTQYF	TGTGCCACAATAACCCTACGCGGCAGGGGAGCAGATACGCAGTATTTT
TRBV7-9	NA	TRBJ1-2	13	NA	CASSLSLREGYTF	TGTGCCAGCAGCTTATCCCTACGGGAAGGCTACACCTTC
TRBV29-1	few	TRBJ2-2	16	NA	CSVERRGLRRVGELFF	TGCAGCGTTGAAAGGAGGGGGCTCCGGAGAGTCGGGGAGCTGTTTTTT
TRBV5-4	few	TRBJ2-3	15	TRBD1	CASSSRQGNTDTQYF	TGTGCCAGCAGCTCCAGACAGGGGAACACAGATACGCAGTATTTT
TRBV19	few	TRBJ1-5	14	TRBD1	CASSLGTGMEPQHF	TGTGCCAGTAGCCTAGGGACAGGGATGGAGCCCCAGCATTTT
TRBV5-4	NA	TRBJ2-7	13	NA	CASSFDRLDEQYF	TGTGCCAGCAGCTTTGACAGGCTTGACGAGCAGTACTTC
TRBV4-1	NA	TRBJ2-1	17	TRBD2	CASSPGGGLAWENEQFF	TGCGCCAGCAGCCCGGGGGGTGGACTAGCGTGGGAGAATGAGCAGTTCTTC
TRBV6-1	NA	TRBJ2-1	15	TRBD2	CASSDFGRVYNEQFF	TGTGCCAGCAGTGATTTTGGGAGGGTCTACAATGAGCAGTTCTTC
TRBV27	few	TRBJ1-3	14	NA	CASSAGLSGNTIYF	TGTGCCAGCAGTGCAGGACTATCTGGAAACACCATATATTTT
TRBV10-3	NA	TRBJ2-7	15	TRBD1	CAISESGQGFDEQYF	TGTGCCATCAGTGAGTCGGGACAGGGTTTTGACGAGCAGTACTTC
TRBV15	once	TRBJ1-1	17	TRBD1	CATSKSRDRALDTEAFF	TGTGCCACCAGCAAATCGCGGGACAGGGCACTTGACACTGAAGCTTTCTTT
TRBV28	NA	TRBJ1-3	14	NA	CASSTPGQANTIYF	TGTGCCAGCAGCACCCCCGGCCAAGCGAACACCATATATTTT
TRBV5-4	NA	TRBJ2-1	14	TRBD2	CASSIAGGRNEQFF	TGTGCCAGCAGCATAGCGGGGGGCCGCAATGAGCAGTTCTTC
TRBV15	NA	TRBJ2-7	13	TRBD1	CATSRATGGEQYF	TGTGCCACCAGCAGAGCGACAGGGGGGGAGCAGTACTTC
TRBV6-5	once	TRBJ1-6	13	NA	CASNGQLNSPLHF	TGTGCCAGTAATGGACAGTTGAATTCACCCCTCCACTTT
TRBV5-1	NA	TRBJ1-1	13	NA	CASSTLTGGEAFF	TGCGCCAGCAGCACACTCACTGGGGGCGAAGCTTTCTTT
TRBV5-1	once	TRBJ2-5	17	TRBD2	CASSLVVAGGRGETQYF	TGCGCCAGCAGCTTGGTTGTAGCGGGGGGGCGCGGGGAGACCCAGTACTTC
TRBV9	NA	TRBJ1-4	16	NA	CASSASRAGRGEKLFF	TGTGCCAGCAGCGCCAGTAGAGCGGGGAGAGGCGAAAAACTGTTTTTT
TRBV7-2	NA	TRBJ2-3	13	TRBD1	CASSSQTGYTQYF	TGTGCCAGCAGCTCACAGACAGGGTATACGCAGTATTTT
TRBV4-1	NA	TRBJ1-2	14	NA	CASSPRRGNYGYTF	TGCGCCAGCAGCCCTCGAAGGGGGAACTATGGCTACACCTTC
TRBV2	NA	TRBJ1-5	17	TRBD1	CASSEALQGASNQPQHF	TGTGCCAGCAGTGAAGCGCTTCAGGGGGCCAGCAATCAGCCCCAGCATTTT
TRBV28	NA	TRBJ2-3	12	TRBD2	CASSLAGDTQYF	TGTGCCAGCAGCCTAGCGGGAGATACGCAGTATTTT
TRBV29-1	NA	TRBJ1-1	15	TRBD1	CSVQEGAAGETEAFF	TGCAGCGTTCAAGAGGGGGCCGCGGGGGAGACTGAAGCTTTCTTT
TRBV7-8	NA	TRBJ1-4	15	NA	CASALRAGGWEKLFF	TGTGCCAGCGCACTCAGGGCGGGAGGATGGGAAAAACTGTTTTTT
TRBV7-2	NA	TRBJ2-7	16	TRBD2	CASSLASGGAPYEQYF	TGTGCCAGCAGCTTAGCTAGCGGGGGGGCCCCCTACGAGCAGTACTTC
TRBV7-3	NA	TRBJ1-2	15	NA	CASSLSYGPPYGYTF	TGTGCCAGCAGCTTATCGTATGGGCCTCCCTATGGCTACACCTTC
TRBV5-1	NA	TRBJ2-2	16	TRBD1	CASSLGRDRMTGELFF	TGCGCCAGCAGCTTGGGGCGGGACAGGATGACCGGGGAGCTGTTTTTT
TRBV7-9	NA	TRBJ1-2	14	NA	CASSLMGPGYGYTF	TGTGCCAGCAGCCTAATGGGGCCAGGCTATGGCTACACCTTC
TRBV5-1	NA	TRBJ1-2	15	TRBD1	CASSLGQGEYDGYTF	TGCGCCAGCAGCTTGGGCCAGGGGGAATATGATGGCTACACCTTC
TRBV15	NA	TRBJ2-7	13	NA	CATRRGSSYEQYF	TGTGCCACCAGAAGGGGATCTTCCTACGAGCAGTACTTC
TRBV7-3	NA	TRBJ2-3	15	TRBD2	CASTSSGGLADTQYF	TGTGCCAGCACCTCTTCGGGGGGTTTGGCAGATACGCAGTATTTT
TRBV27	few	TRBJ1-6	14	TRBD1	CASSSGQNNSPLHF	TGTGCCAGCAGCTCGGGACAGAATAATTCACCCCTCCACTTT
TRBV7-2	NA	TRBJ1-2	15	TRBD1	CASSLGQANRGGYTF	TGTGCCAGCAGCTTGGGACAGGCCAACCGCGGCGGCTACACCTTC
TRBV7-2	NA	TRBJ2-5	15	TRBD1	CASGQGTDGWETQYF	TGTGCCAGCGGACAAGGGACAGACGGTTGGGAGACCCAGTACTTC
TRBV30	NA	TRBJ2-1	10	NA	CAVGESEQFF	TGTGCAGTCGGGGAGAGTGAGCAGTTCTTC
TRBV28	NA	TRBJ1-5	14	TRBD1	CASRRQGSNQPQHF	TGTGCCAGCAGGAGACAGGGTAGCAATCAGCCCCAGCATTTT
TRBV6-5	few	TRBJ1-2	12	NA	CASSDGGYGYTF	TGTGCCAGCAGTGATGGGGGGTATGGCTACACCTTC
TRBV6-5	NA	TRBJ2-5	14	NA	CASSPPGRAETQYF	TGTGCCAGCAGTCCCCCCGGGAGAGCAGAGACCCAGTACTTC
TRBV27	NA	TRBJ2-2	13	NA	CASSLEGTGELFF	TGTGCCAGCAGTTTAGAGGGCACCGGGGAGCTGTTTTTT
TRBV11-3	NA	TRBJ2-4	14	TRBD2	CASSLGGGGNIQYF	TGTGCCAGCAGCTTAGGGGGGGGAGGAAACATTCAGTACTTC
TRBV5-1	once	TRBJ2-7	15	NA	CASSSMTNYSYEQYF	TGCGCCAGCAGCTCAATGACAAATTACTCCTACGAGCAGTACTTC
TRBV30	NA	TRBJ1-5	12	NA	CAWSRSYQPQHF	TGTGCCTGGAGTCGGAGTTATCAGCCCCAGCATTTT
TRBV6-1	NA	TRBJ1-1	15	TRBD1	CASRPGQIMNTEAFF	TGTGCCAGCAGACCGGGACAGATCATGAACACTGAAGCTTTCTTT
TRBV15	NA	TRBJ1-5	13	NA	CATSIGHDQPQHF	TGTGCCACCAGCATCGGACACGATCAGCCCCAGCATTTT